The rows below give T cell receptor beta chains drawn from one sample of a study of shared clonotypes between healthy human individuals. Here immunoSEQ multiplex PCR was the method, and the copy in TCRdb shows in-frame clones only, minus some. This sample has 2,500,000 or so clones; 93% occur once, and the top ten carry more than 0.35%. The sample was naive CD4+ T cells from PBMCs. The receptors were gathered from a man younger than 35 in good health. Some clones in this sample may be carry-over from other donors' samples. Both conserved end residues are part of each CDR3. D genes are given only for firm matches. Only some rows state a clone size, as once, few, many or a class for expanded clones.

cdr3_nt	cdr3_aa	cdr3_length	v_call	clone_size	j_call	d_call
TGTGCCAGCAGCTTACTCAGAAGCTCCTACAATGAGCAGTTCTTC	CASSLLRSSYNEQFF	15	TRBV7-2	.	TRBJ2-1	.
TGTGCCAGCAACTCGTGGGACAGGGAGGTTACAGATACGCAGTATTTT	CASNSWDREVTDTQYF	16	TRBV5-4	.	TRBJ2-3	TRBD1
TGCGCCAGCAGCTTGCGGACTAGCGGGGGACCTTACAATGAGCAGTTCTTC	CASSLRTSGGPYNEQFF	17	TRBV5-1	.	TRBJ2-1	TRBD2
TGCGCCAGCAGCTTGCCCAGGGGAGAGGTAGATACGCAGTATTTT	CASSLPRGEVDTQYF	15	TRBV5-1	.	TRBJ2-3	.
TGTGCCAGCAGAACCGGGACTAGCGGGATTTATACGCAGTATTTT	CASRTGTSGIYTQYF	15	TRBV6-5	once	TRBJ2-3	TRBD2
TGTGCCAGCAGTTTTCAACTAGCGGGAGGGGAGGATACGCAGTATTTT	CASSFQLAGGEDTQYF	16	TRBV28	.	TRBJ2-3	TRBD2
TGCAGCGCTGGACTAGCTTCTTCCTACGAGCAGTACTTC	CSAGLASSYEQYF	13	TRBV29-1	.	TRBJ2-7	TRBD2
TGTGCCAGCAGCCCCCAGGGCAGGGACGAGCAGTACTTC	CASSPQGRDEQYF	13	TRBV7-8	.	TRBJ2-7	.
TGCGCCAGCAGCTTGAAGTATGAGCAGTTCTTC	CASSLKYEQFF	11	TRBV5-1	.	TRBJ2-1	.
TGCGCCAGCAGCCAGCAGAACCAAAACACTGAAGCTTTCTTT	CASSQQNQNTEAFF	14	TRBV5-1	few	TRBJ1-1	.
TGTGCCAGCAGCTTAGTCGTCGTGAACACTGAAGCTTTCTTT	CASSLVVVNTEAFF	14	TRBV7-3	.	TRBJ1-1	.
TGTGCCAGCGGCGAAGTCAACTCTGGAAACACCATATATTTT	CASGEVNSGNTIYF	14	TRBV7-9	.	TRBJ1-3	.
TGCGCCAGCAGCGGTGGGACTAGCGGGAACACAGATACGCAGTATTTT	CASSGGTSGNTDTQYF	16	TRBV5-1	.	TRBJ2-3	TRBD2
TGTGCCAGCAGTTTATATGTGCTAGCGGGAGGCCTAGGTGAGCAGTTCTTC	CASSLYVLAGGLGEQFF	17	TRBV27	once	TRBJ2-1	TRBD2
TGTGCCAGCAGTTTAGTGACAGGGGACACTGAAGCTTTCTTT	CASSLVTGDTEAFF	14	TRBV27	once	TRBJ1-1	TRBD1
TGTGCCAGCAGTTCGGCAGGGGTAGTTTACGAGCAGTACTTC	CASSSAGVVYEQYF	14	TRBV6-5	once	TRBJ2-7	.
TGCGCCAGCAGCTTGGCTGTGCTCTCTGGGGCCAACGTCCTGACTTTC	CASSLAVLSGANVLTF	16	TRBV5-1	once	TRBJ2-6	.
TGTGCCAGTAGTATAGACCGGACAGGGGGCAAAACAGATACGCAGTATTTT	CASSIDRTGGKTDTQYF	17	TRBV19	.	TRBJ2-3	TRBD1
TGTGCCAGCAGCCCAACAGGGGTCCGGGAGACCCAGTACTTC	CASSPTGVRETQYF	14	TRBV5-4	.	TRBJ2-5	TRBD1
TGTGCCAGCAGTTACAACAGGGGCACTGAAGCTTTCTTT	CASSYNRGTEAFF	13	TRBV6-6	.	TRBJ1-1	TRBD1
TGCGCCAGCAGCTTGGGGCAGGGGATTCCCTACGAGCAGTACTTC	CASSLGQGIPYEQYF	15	TRBV5-1	once	TRBJ2-7	.
TGTGCCACCAGAAGAAACACTGAAGCTTTCTTT	CATRRNTEAFF	11	TRBV28	few	TRBJ1-1	.
TGTGCCAGCAGTCCAGGACGCCCTCCCAACGTCCTGACTTTC	CASSPGRPPNVLTF	14	TRBV27	once	TRBJ2-6	.
TGTGCCAGCAGCTTAGCGGGACCTACCCCCTACGAGCAGTACTTC	CASSLAGPTPYEQYF	15	TRBV11-1	once	TRBJ2-7	.
TGTGCCAGCAGCCCGGGATGGAATTCACCCCTCCACTTT	CASSPGWNSPLHF	13	TRBV7-9	.	TRBJ1-6	.
TGTGCCAGTAGATCCTCGGAGGTTGCCCAGCCCCAGCATTTT	CASRSSEVAQPQHF	14	TRBV19	.	TRBJ1-5	.
TGTGCCAGCAGCCAACAGGGGACAAAGACCGGGGAGCTGTTTTTT	CASSQQGTKTGELFF	15	TRBV14	.	TRBJ2-2	.
TGTGCCAGCAGACCGGGACAATATCTGGGAGGGGAAAAACTGTTTTTT	CASRPGQYLGGEKLFF	16	TRBV28	.	TRBJ1-4	.
TGTGCCAGTAACCCTCGGAATCAGGTCTACAATGAGCAGTTCTTC	CASNPRNQVYNEQFF	15	TRBV19	.	TRBJ2-1	.
TGTGCCAGCAGCGCAGACTATGAAAAACTGTTTTTT	CASSADYEKLFF	12	TRBV28	.	TRBJ1-4	.
TGCGCCAGCAGCTTGACAGGGTTAGGAATGAACACTGAAGCTTTCTTT	CASSLTGLGMNTEAFF	16	TRBV5-1	.	TRBJ1-1	.
TGTGCCATCCGGGAAGCAGGGGCCACTGAAGCTTTCTTT	CAIREAGATEAFF	13	TRBV10-3	.	TRBJ1-1	.
TGCGCCAGCAGCTATGGAGGGGGCGTTACAGATGGCTACACCTTC	CASSYGGGVTDGYTF	15	TRBV5-1	.	TRBJ1-2	TRBD1
TGCGCCAGCAGCGCGGGGACTAGCGTAGGGGAGACCCAGTACTTC	CASSAGTSVGETQYF	15	TRBV5-1	once	TRBJ2-5	TRBD2
TGTGCCAGCAGCGCCCCCGATGATTGGGCCGAAAAACTGTTTTTT	CASSAPDDWAEKLFF	15	TRBV9	.	TRBJ1-4	.
TGTGCCAGCAGGCCTACAGGGTCCGTCGCCACCGGGGAGCTGTTTTTT	CASRPTGSVATGELFF	16	TRBV7-3	.	TRBJ2-2	.
TGTGCCAGCAGTGAAGTTTGGACGGGCGGATCCTATGGCTACACCTTC	CASSEVWTGGSYGYTF	16	TRBV6-1	.	TRBJ1-2	.
TGTGCCAGCAGCGGACGGGGGTCGTTCTCAGAGACCCAGTACTTC	CASSGRGSFSETQYF	15	TRBV9	once	TRBJ2-5	.
TGTGCCAGCAGTTTTGGAAACACCATATATTTT	CASSFGNTIYF	11	TRBV6-5	.	TRBJ1-3	.
TGCGCCAGCAGCTCCTCCGGGGCCTCCTACGAGCAGTACTTC	CASSSSGASYEQYF	14	TRBV5-1	.	TRBJ2-7	.
TGTGCCAGCTCAAGGGACAGCTCCTATGGCTACACCTTC	CASSRDSSYGYTF	13	TRBV18	.	TRBJ1-2	TRBD1
TGTGCCAGCAGTGCGCGACAAAGGCCCTACGAGCAGTACTTC	CASSARQRPYEQYF	14	TRBV28	.	TRBJ2-7	.
TGTGCCAGCAGTTGGGGCTACAGGGCGATATACAATGAGCAGTTCTTC	CASSWGYRAIYNEQFF	16	TRBV28	.	TRBJ2-1	.
TGTGCCAGCAGGTCCAGGGTCTCTTTGGGACAGGGGGCAGAGGAGACCCAGTACTTC	CASRSRVSLGQGAEETQYF	19	TRBV7-8	.	TRBJ2-5	TRBD1
TGTGCCAGCAGCCTGCGGGGGATACGCTATGGCTACACCTTC	CASSLRGIRYGYTF	14	TRBV5-6	.	TRBJ1-2	.
TGTGCCAGCTCACCCTCATCGGGGGGCGCCTACGAGCAGTACTTC	CASSPSSGGAYEQYF	15	TRBV18	.	TRBJ2-7	.
TGTGCCAGCAGTGGGACGGCCGGTGGAGCTTTCTTT	CASSGTAGGAFF	12	TRBV6-5	.	TRBJ1-1	.
TGTGCCAGCATGAGAACGGGAGCGAACACCGGGGAGCTGTTTTTT	CASMRTGANTGELFF	15	TRBV2	.	TRBJ2-2	.
TGCGCCAGCAGCAGTCGGGACTCCGGGGAGGGCACTGAAGCTTTCTTT	CASSSRDSGEGTEAFF	16	TRBV5-1	.	TRBJ1-1	.
TGTGCCAGCAGCCTCCGGACCAGGGATGAAAAACTGTTTTTT	CASSLRTRDEKLFF	14	TRBV6-1	.	TRBJ1-4	.
TGCAGTGCAAGCACGGGGGAGACCCAGTACTTC	CSASTGETQYF	11	TRBV20-1	.	TRBJ2-5	.